The clone carrying this TCR beta chain was detected only a few times. Its cognate antigen is unknown. The CDR3 sequence is 17 residues long. The V segment lost 4 bases and the J segment 0 bases; nucleotides outside the gene matches: 7. Germline V gene lookup returns CDR1 SGDLS and CDR2 YYNGEE. TCRdb independently ran MiXCR on the 5' RACE reads; one entry per CDR3 protein. The sample has roughly 280,000 distinct CDR3 sequences, 8% to 9% seen once. The sample comes from a study of T-cell memory formation after mild COVID-19. Study observations and caveats: There were some responding clones in pre-infection memory, which suggested that cross-reactive memory had joined.

J is TRBJ2-1 and V is TRBV9, with 10 nucleotides matching TRBD2. The receptor's source is a man younger than 30 who had mild COVID-19 (a few samples of this study predate the infection). Cell type and time point are not known. The sequenced sample was PBMCs or a T cell subset sorted from them (not recorded which). The CDR3 DNA sequence: TGTGCCAGCAGCTTCGCTAGCGGGGGTAGCTCCTACAATGAGCAGTTCTTC. Encoded protein: CASSFASGGSSYNEQFF.